The 22 T cell receptor beta chains below were found in one sample sequenced in a study of T cell responses to AZD1222 COVID-19 vaccine. Sequencing was performed with immunoSEQ multiplex PCR; in TCRdb, only in-frame clones are kept and a portion is missing. There are 75,000 to 85,000 clones in the sample; 90% occur only once, and 4.2% lies in the top ten. Source: peripheral blood, taken on day 0 of AZD1222 vaccination. All receptors come from an adult in good health.

This clone was picked up a small number of times. The chain couples TRBV27 to TRBJ2-7; weak D call: TRBD1 (9 bases). The germline V gene encodes CDR1 MNHEY and CDR2 SMNVEV (reference sequence). V shed 6 bases and J shed 4 bases, with 25 bases lying between them. The CDR3 loop spans 17 amino acids. The DNA of the CDR3 is TGTGCCAGCAGCATGGACAGGGGACTAGGGGGTGGGTACGAGCAGTACTTC. As protein: CASSMDRGLGGGYEQYF.

V gene TRBV19 combines with J gene TRBJ2-5, with no clear D. V lost 0 bases, J lost 4 bases, and 9 bases lay in between. Germline V gene data show CDR1 as LNHDA and CDR2 as SQIVND (reference sequence). The CDR3 totals 14 residues. As DNA, the CDR3 is TGTGCCAGTAGTATAGATGCCCTTGGAGAGACCCAGTACTTC. This sequence encodes CASSIDALGETQYF.

The V call is TRBV27, the J call TRBJ2-1, with unresolved D. The length of the CDR3 is 13 residues. The ends were cut back, 2 bases at V and 10 bases at J, with 12 bases in the middle. The V gene's germline CDR1 is MNHEY and CDR2 SMNVEV (reference sequence). The CDR3: CASSLGVSDEQFF. The CDR3 nucleotides are TGTGCCAGCAGTTTAGGGGTCAGTGACGAGCAGTTCTTC.

The J gene is TRBJ1-1, the V gene TRBV7-8, with D perhaps TRBD1 (6 bases). The CDR3 is 15 residues long. Trimming took 1 base from V and 6 from J, leaving 15 bases between them. Germline values: CDR1 SGHVS, CDR2 FQNEAQ. The CDR3 here is CASSLGGGAFSEAFF. In nucleotides, the CDR3 is TGTGCCAGCAGCTTAGGGGGGGGCGCCTTCTCTGAAGCTTTCTTT.

The V call is TRBV11-3, the J call TRBJ1-1, with D maybe TRBD1 (6 bases). Trimming took off 10 bases at V and 3 bases at J, with 15 bases between the two ends. Germline V lookup: CDR1 SGHNT, CDR2 YENEEA. This CDR3 region has 13 residues. CDR3 DNA: TGTGCCACCCAGCTTAGGGGGGACACTGAAGCTTTCTTT. This translates into CATQLRGDTEAFF.

The chain employs TRBV24-1 and TRBJ1-5; D is ambiguous. Germline CDR1 and CDR2: KGHDR and SFDVKD. This CDR3 contains 13 residues. V lost 3 bases, J lost 4 bases, and 6 bases lay in between. The CDR3 nucleotides are TGTGCCACCAGTGATGAAGGAAATCAGCCCCAGCATTTT. It yields the protein CATSDEGNQPQHF.

The CDR3 DNA reads as TGTGCCAGCAGCTTGGCGTTGACGAACACTGAAGCTTTCTTT. This codes for CASSLALTNTEAFF. The V and J genes are TRBV5-4 and TRBJ1-1; D ambiguous. Germline V CDR1 and CDR2: SGHNT, YYREEE (reference sequence). The length of the CDR3 is 14 residues. Trimming pared 0 bases from V and 1 base from J, leaving 7 bases between.

The chain is built from TRBV30 and TRBJ2-1; TRBD2 matches 13 bases. CDR3 size: 17 residues. V lost 0 bases, J lost 9 bases, and 11 bases stayed unmatched. Germline CDR1 is GTSNPN and CDR2 is SVGIG (reference sequence). The CDR3 region has the DNA TGTGCCTGGAGTGTAGGGACTAGCGGGATCCCTTTTGTTGAGCAGTTCTTC. It translates to CAWSVGTSGIPFVEQFF.

V and J are TRBV6-5 and TRBJ2-7, with D possibly being TRBD2 (6 bases). V was clipped by 6 bases and J by 2 bases, with 14 bases between them. The CDR3 runs 14 residues. Per germline, CDR1 MNHEY and CDR2 SVGAGI. The CDR3 DNA reads TGTGCCAGCAGGGGGGAGGTCAGAGCCTACGAGCAGTACTTC. Protein product: CASRGEVRAYEQYF.

CDR3 sequence (DNA): TGTGCCAGCGGGGCGGAACAACCCCCCTACGAGCAGTACTTC. Translating it yields CASGAEQPPYEQYF. J is TRBJ2-7 and V is TRBV6-5; D perhaps matches TRBD1 (5 bases). The CDR3 extends over 14 amino acids. CDR1 and CDR2 from the germline V gene are MNHEY and SVGAGI. Between the trimmed V and J ends, which lost 8 bases and 2 bases, there was a span of 16 bases.

The V gene is TRBV28, the J gene TRBJ2-2; tentatively, D is TRBD1 (5 bases). The V and J ends lost 3 bases and 5 bases respectively, with 13 bases between them. The CDR3 contains 15 residues. Per germline, CDR1 MDHEN and CDR2 SYDVKM. CDR3 bases: TGTGCCAGCAGTTTTTCAGGGCTCACAACCGGGGAGCTGTTTTTT. Amino acid sequence: CASSFSGLTTGELFF. Looking up the rest from reference TRBV28 and TRBJ2-2 gives the full variable domain: DVKVTQSSRYLVKRTGEKVFLECVQDMDHENMFWYRQDPGLGLRLIYFSYDVKMKEKGDIPEGYSVSREKKERFSLILESASTNQTSMYLCASSFSGLTTGELFFGEGSRLTVL.

The chain carries TRBV28 and TRBJ2-1, with D perhaps given as TRBD1 or TRBD2 (5 bases each). The CDR3 runs to 14 residues. V lost 3 bases, J lost 8 bases, and 14 bases lay in between. Germline V lookup: CDR1 MDHEN, CDR2 SYDVKM. CDR3 amino acids: CASSLPGTPDEQFF. As DNA, the CDR3 is TGTGCCAGCAGTTTGCCCGGGACCCCCGATGAGCAGTTCTTC.

This clone has a single count. The chain recombines TRBV25-1 with TRBJ1-2; D unclear. V was trimmed by 4 bases and J by 6 bases, leaving 12 bases between them. Germline V CDR1 and CDR2: MGHDK, SYGVNS. This CDR3 has 13 amino acids. CDR3 nucleotide sequence: TGTGCCAGCAGTGGCCTGATGAGGGATGGCTACACCTTC. Its translation is CASSGLMRDGYTF.

This rearrangement joins TRBV30 to TRBJ1-4; possible D gene TRBD1, 5 bases. Germline V gene sequence: CDR1 GTSNPN, CDR2 SVGIG (reference sequence). The CDR3 runs 13 residues. Trimming took 1 base from V and 5 from J, leaving 8 bases between them. Here the CDR3 reads CAWSEGSNEKLFF. CDR3 nucleotide sequence: TGTGCCTGGAGTGAGGGGAGCAATGAAAAACTGTTTTTT.

This rearrangement joins TRBV28 to TRBJ1-5, with D unclear. CDR3 size: 16 residues. V lost 2 bases and J lost 0, with 11 bases in between. CDR1 is MDHEN, CDR2 SYDVKM, per germline. The CDR3 loop reads CASSLLRTSSNQPQHF. The CDR3 DNA reads as TGTGCCAGCAGTTTACTTCGGACCTCTAGCAATCAGCCCCAGCATTTT.

The chain combines TRBV30 with TRBJ1-6; D gene ambiguous. V lost 0 bases, J lost 0 bases, and 6 bases lay in between. The germline CDR1 and CDR2 sequences are GTSNPN and SVGIG (reference sequence). The CDR3 has 15 residues. DNA of the CDR3: TGTGCCTGGAGTGTAAGTGTCTCCTATAATTCACCCCTCCACTTT. Its translation is CAWSVSVSYNSPLHF.

The chain links TRBV20-1 to TRBJ2-3; D gene unclear. CDR1 is DFQATT, CDR2 SNEGSKA, per germline (reference sequence). The CDR3 has 11 residues. Trimming pared 7 bases from V and 6 bases from J, leaving 11 bases between. Here the CDR3 reads CSVSLGDTQYF. CDR3 DNA sequence: TGCAGTGTTTCTCTCGGGGATACGCAGTATTTT.

CDR3 loop: CASSLVAGGPDTQYF. CDR3 in DNA: TGCGCCAGCAGCTTGGTAGCGGGGGGCCCAGATACGCAGTATTTT. The genes are TRBV5-1 and TRBJ2-3, with 10 positions matching TRBD2. Losses at the gene ends were 0 bases for V and 4 bases for J; bases not matched to a gene: 2. There are 15 residues in the CDR3. The germline CDR1 and CDR2 sequences are SGHRS and YFSETQ.

The gene calls are TRBV5-1 and TRBJ2-2, with a tentative D call TRBD1 (6 bases). The germline CDR1 and CDR2 sequences are SGHRS and YFSETQ. V gave up 4 bases and J gave up 1 base, with 11 bases separating them. There are 15 residues in the CDR3. As DNA, the CDR3 is TGCGCCAGCAGCCTCCGGGACATGAACACCGGGGAGCTGTTTTTT. As protein: CASSLRDMNTGELFF.

In this sample, this clone turned up once. The CDR3 DNA reads as TGTGCCAGCAGTTTCGCGGGAGACACTGAAGCTTTCTTT. Protein product: CASSFAGDTEAFF. The chain has TRBV6-5 and TRBJ1-1; D gene uncertain. This CDR3 comprises 13 residues. Looked up from germline, CDR1 is MNHEY and CDR2 is SVGAGI. With 4 bases removed from V and 3 bases from J, the gap between germline ends came to 9 bases.

The V and J genes are TRBV25-1 and TRBJ2-3; 7 nucleotides align to TRBD1. The CDR3 is made up of 14 amino acids. The ends lost 3 bases at V and 4 bases at J; junction bases unmatched: 4. Germline values: CDR1 MGHDK, CDR2 SYGVNS. CDR3 DNA sequence: TGTGCCAGCAGTGATGATAGGGGGCCAGATACGCAGTATTTT. Protein: CASSDDRGPDTQYF.

The chain has TRBV11-3 and TRBJ2-3, with D unresolved. Germline V gene data show CDR1 as SGHNT and CDR2 as YENEEA. CDR3 length: 12 amino acids. The V end lost 1 base, the J end lost 6 bases, and 5 bases lay between the germline ends. CDR3 residues: CASSLVSDTQYF. The CDR3, as DNA: TGTGCCAGCAGCTTAGTGTCGGATACGCAGTATTTT.